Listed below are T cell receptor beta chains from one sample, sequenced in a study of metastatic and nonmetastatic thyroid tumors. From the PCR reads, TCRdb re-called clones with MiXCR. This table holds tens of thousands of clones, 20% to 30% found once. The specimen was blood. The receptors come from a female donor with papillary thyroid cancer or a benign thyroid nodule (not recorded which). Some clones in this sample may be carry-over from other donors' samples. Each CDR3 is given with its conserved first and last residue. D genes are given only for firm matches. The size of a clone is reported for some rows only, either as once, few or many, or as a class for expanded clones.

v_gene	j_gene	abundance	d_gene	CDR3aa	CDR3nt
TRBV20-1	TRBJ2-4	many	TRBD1	CSARLDRGLLFAKNIQYF	TGCAGTGCTAGACTTGACAGGGGGCTTTTGTTCGCCAAAAACATTCAGTACTTC
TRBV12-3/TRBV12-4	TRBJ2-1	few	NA	CASSRDYPSYNEQFF	TGTGCCAGCAGTCGAGACTACCCCTCCTACAATGAGCAGTTCTTC
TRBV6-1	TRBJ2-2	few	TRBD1	CASGGQGSNTGELFF	TGTGCCAGCGGTGGACAGGGATCGAACACCGGGGAGCTGTTTTTT
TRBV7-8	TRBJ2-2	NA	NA	CASSFFGVGTGELFF	TGTGCCAGCAGCTTTTTTGGGGTGGGGACCGGGGAGCTGTTTTTT
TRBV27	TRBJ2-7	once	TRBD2	CASSSSGGKTSGYDQIYGQYF	TGTGCCAGCAGTTCATCAGGGGGAAAGACTAGCGGCTATGACCAAATTTACGGGCAGTACTTC
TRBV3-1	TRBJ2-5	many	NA	CASSPAGGTLETQYF	TGTGCCAGCAGCCCGGCGGGCGGGACATTGGAGACCCAGTACTTC
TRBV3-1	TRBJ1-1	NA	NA	CASSRQEMNTEAFF	TGTGCCAGCAGCCGTCAGGAAATGAACACTGAAGCTTTCTTT
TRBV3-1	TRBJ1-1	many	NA	CASSTWGEGAFF	TGTGCCAGCAGCACCTGGGGGGAGGGAGCTTTCTTT
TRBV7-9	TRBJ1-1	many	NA	CASSLGGSENTEAFF	TGTGCCAGCAGCTTAGGGGGCAGCGAGAACACTGAAGCTTTCTTT
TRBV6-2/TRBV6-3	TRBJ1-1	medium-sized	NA	CASSYPARAFMNTEAFF	TGTGCCAGCAGTTACCCCGCCAGGGCCTTCATGAACACTGAAGCTTTCTTT
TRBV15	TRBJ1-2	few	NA	CATSRGPEGYTF	TGTGCCACCAGCAGGGGGCCGGAGGGCTACACCTTC
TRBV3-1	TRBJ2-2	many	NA	CASSQGGTGELFF	TGTGCCAGCAGCCAAGGGGGCACCGGGGAGCTGTTTTTT
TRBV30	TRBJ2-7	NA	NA	CAWSVKGKGYEQYF	TGTGCCTGGAGTGTAAAGGGAAAGGGCTACGAGCAGTACTTC
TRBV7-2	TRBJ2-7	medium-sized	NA	CASSLWYSWEQYF	TGTGCCAGCAGCTTATGGTACTCGTGGGAGCAGTACTTC
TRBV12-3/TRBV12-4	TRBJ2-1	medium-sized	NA	CASSFPGDDEQFF	TGTGCCAGCAGTTTTCCGGGGGATGATGAGCAGTTCTTC
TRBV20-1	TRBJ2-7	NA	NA	CSASRDEQYF	TGCAGTGCTAGTAGGGACGAGCAGTACTTC
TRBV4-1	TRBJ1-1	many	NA	CASSQKTDRLNTEAFF	TGCGCCAGCAGCCAAAAAACGGATCGGTTAAACACTGAAGCTTTCTTT
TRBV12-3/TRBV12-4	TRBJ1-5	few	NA	CASSRNSNQPQHF	TGTGCCAGCAGCCGTAATAGCAATCAGCCCCAGCATTTT
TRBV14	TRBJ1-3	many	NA	CASSKGGQLGGNTIYF	TGTGCCAGCAGCAAAGGAGGACAGCTGGGAGGAAACACCATATATTTT
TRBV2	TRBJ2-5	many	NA	CASRSQGTPQYF	TGTGCCAGCAGATCCCAGGGGACGCCCCAGTACTTC
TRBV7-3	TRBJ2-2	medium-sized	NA	CASSLLGVPNTGELFF	TGTGCCAGCAGCTTATTGGGGGTTCCTAACACCGGGGAGCTGTTTTTT
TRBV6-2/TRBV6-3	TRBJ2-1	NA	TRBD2	CASRPIAGGPNEQFF	TGTGCCAGCAGGCCCATAGCGGGAGGGCCTAATGAGCAGTTCTTC
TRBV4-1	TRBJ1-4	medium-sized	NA	CASSQADYEKLFF	TGCGCCAGCAGCCAGGCGGATTATGAAAAACTGTTTTTT
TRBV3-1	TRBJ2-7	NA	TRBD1	CASSITGGYEQYF	TGTGCCAGCTCCATCACAGGGGGCTACGAGCAGTACTTC
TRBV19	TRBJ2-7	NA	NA	CASSIQETVSSYEQYF	TGTGCCAGTAGTATACAAGAGACGGTGAGCTCCTACGAGCAGTACTTC
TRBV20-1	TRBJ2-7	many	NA	CSATARDSTYEQYF	TGCAGTGCCACCGCACGGGACTCTACCTACGAGCAGTACTTC
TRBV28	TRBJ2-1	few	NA	CASSLGTAGNNEQFF	TGTGCCAGCAGTTTAGGGACAGCGGGGAACAATGAGCAGTTCTTC
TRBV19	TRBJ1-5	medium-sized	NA	CATAMGVGRNSNQPQHF	TGTGCCACCGCTATGGGTGTTGGGAGGAATAGCAATCAGCCCCAGCATTTT
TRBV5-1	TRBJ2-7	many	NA	CASSLAPRATGEQYF	TGCGCCAGCAGCTTGGCACCCAGGGCAACGGGCGAGCAGTACTTC
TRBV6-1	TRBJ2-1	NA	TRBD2	CASSKLAGGSSYNEQFF	TGTGCCAGCAGTAAACTAGCGGGGGGGAGCTCCTACAATGAGCAGTTCTTC
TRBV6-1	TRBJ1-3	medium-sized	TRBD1	CASSARPRDSGNTIYF	TGTGCCAGCAGTGCTCGTCCCCGGGACAGCGGAAACACCATATATTTT
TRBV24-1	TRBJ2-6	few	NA	CATSEGNSWANVLTF	TGTGCCACCAGTGAGGGGAACTCGTGGGCCAACGTCCTGACTTTC
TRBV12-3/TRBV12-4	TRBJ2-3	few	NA	CASSLNSDTQYF	TGTGCCAGCAGTCTTAATAGCGATACGCAGTATTTT
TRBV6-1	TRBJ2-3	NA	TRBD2	CASSELGGGGEDTQYF	TGTGCCAGCAGTGAATTGGGTGGGGGGGGTGAAGATACGCAGTATTTT
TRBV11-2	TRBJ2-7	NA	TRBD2	CASSLGLESEQYF	TGTGCCAGCAGCTTGGGACTAGAATCCGAGCAGTACTTC
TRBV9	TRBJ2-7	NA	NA	CASTKGQSSYEQYF	TGTGCCAGCACCAAGGGCCAGAGCTCCTACGAGCAGTACTTC
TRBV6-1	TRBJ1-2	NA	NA	CASSPVHTYGYTF	TGTGCCAGCAGCCCGGTACATACCTATGGCTACACCTTC
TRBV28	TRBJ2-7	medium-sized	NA	CASSLAGVVYEQYF	TGTGCCAGCAGTTTGGCAGGGGTAGTCTACGAGCAGTACTTC
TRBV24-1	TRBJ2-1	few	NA	CATSPLQGYNEQFF	TGTGCCACCAGTCCTCTGCAGGGTTACAATGAGCAGTTCTTC
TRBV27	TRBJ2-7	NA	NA	CAISEHGSGSYEQYF	TGTGCCATCTCGGAGCACGGGAGTGGGTCCTACGAGCAGTACTTC
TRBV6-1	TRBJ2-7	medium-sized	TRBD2	CASRELAGGPYEQYF	TGTGCCAGCAGGGAACTAGCGGGAGGGCCCTACGAGCAGTACTTC
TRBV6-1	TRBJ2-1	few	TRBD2	CASSDGAGGVNEQFF	TGTGCCAGCAGTGATGGAGCGGGAGGTGTCAATGAGCAGTTCTTC
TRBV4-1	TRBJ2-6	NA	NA	CASSDIGAYFWDSGANVLTF	TGCGCCAGCAGCGATATAGGGGCGTATTTCTGGGACTCTGGGGCCAACGTCCTGACTTTC
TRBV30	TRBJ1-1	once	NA	CAWSGRGGINTEAFF	TGTGCCTGGAGTGGTAGGGGCGGCATAAACACTGAAGCTTTCTTT
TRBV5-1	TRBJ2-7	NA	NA	CASSLGYTSRYSYEQYF	TGCGCCAGCAGCTTGGGTTATACTAGCCGATACTCCTACGAGCAGTACTTC
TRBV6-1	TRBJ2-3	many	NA	CASSKPALSDTQYF	TGTGCCAGCAGTAAACCCGCCCTTTCGGATACGCAGTATTTT
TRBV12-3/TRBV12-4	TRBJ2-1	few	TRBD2	CASSAGTSRSSYNEQFF	TGTGCCAGCAGCGCTGGGACTAGCCGGAGCTCCTACAATGAGCAGTTCTTC
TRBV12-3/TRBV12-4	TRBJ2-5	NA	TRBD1	CASSRQGQDQENQYF	TGTGCCAGCAGTCGACAAGGACAGGACCAAGAGAACCAGTACTTC
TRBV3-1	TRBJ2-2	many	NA	CASSRIAGTNTGELFF	TGTGCCAGCAGCCGAATCGCAGGGACGAACACCGGGGAGCTGTTTTTT
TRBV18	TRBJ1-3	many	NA	CASSLDNRAGNTIYF	TGTGCCAGCTCACTAGACAACAGGGCTGGAAACACCATATATTTT
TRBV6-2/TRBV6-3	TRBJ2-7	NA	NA	CASIYLRESPYEQYF	TGTGCCAGCATTTACTTGAGGGAGAGCCCCTACGAGCAGTACTTC
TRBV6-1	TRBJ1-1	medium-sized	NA	CASKKGTGTEAFF	TGTGCCAGCAAGAAAGGGACGGGCACTGAAGCTTTCTTT